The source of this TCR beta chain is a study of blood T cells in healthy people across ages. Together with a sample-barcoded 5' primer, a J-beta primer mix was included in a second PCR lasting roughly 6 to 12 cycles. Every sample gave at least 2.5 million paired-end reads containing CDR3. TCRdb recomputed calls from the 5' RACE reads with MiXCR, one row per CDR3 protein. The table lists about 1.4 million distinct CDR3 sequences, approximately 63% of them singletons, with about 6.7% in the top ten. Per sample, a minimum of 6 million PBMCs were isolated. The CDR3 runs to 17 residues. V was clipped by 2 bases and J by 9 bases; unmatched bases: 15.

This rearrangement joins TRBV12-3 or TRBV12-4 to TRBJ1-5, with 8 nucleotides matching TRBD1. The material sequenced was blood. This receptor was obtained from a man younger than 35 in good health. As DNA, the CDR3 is TGTGCCAGCAGTTTATTTGCCTCCGGGACAGGATTTGCGCCCCAGCATTTT. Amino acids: CASSLFASGTGFAPQHF.